This T cell receptor beta chain was profiled in a study of OX40 agonist ivuxolimab in advanced cancers. Describing the broader study: Ivuxolimab, which targeted the costimulatory receptor OX40 (CD134), was an agonistic, fully human IgG2 monoclonal antibody. Intravenous ivuxolimab was administered to patients every 2 weeks at six dose levels: 0.01, 0.1, 0.3, 1.5, 3 and 10 mg/kg. Of the roughly 52 dose-escalation patients, hepatocellular carcinoma was present in 19, melanoma in roughly 15, renal cell carcinoma in 9 and head and neck cancer in 9. In the dose-escalation cohort, more than 75% of patients were male, and the mean age was approximately 64 years, with a range of about 23 to 85. Patients were allowed to have had prior anti-PD-1, anti-PD-L1 or anti-CTLA-4 therapy, and around two fifths of the dose-escalation patients had been treated with checkpoint inhibitors. Partial responses were achieved by three dose-escalation patients, of whom one had hepatocellular carcinoma and two had cutaneous melanoma. The purpose of peripheral TCRbeta sequencing was to test whether ivuxolimab changed TCR sequence diversity and led to clonal T-cell expansion. The paper covers the monotherapy dose-escalation part of the phase I ivuxolimab trial, which included N ≈ 50 patients. What the work shows at the level of the full study, not this receptor alone: After ivuxolimab, more expanded clones were found on average in CD8+ T cells than in CD4+ T cells. The antigen specificity of the clonally expanded peripheral T cells was not determined. Low levels of normalized T-cell clonal expansion were also seen in some patients who did not respond. In the 0.1-3.0 mg/kg groups, partial responders had among the lowest normalized peripheral clonal expansion, particularly in CD8+ T cells. At doses from 0.1 to 3.0 mg/kg, clonal expansion was seen in both CD4+ and CD8+ blood T cells between baseline and week 6.

To sequence the TCRbeta CDR3 region, genomic DNA was isolated from the sorted cells. The immunoSEQ Assay was used to sequence the TCRbeta CDR3 regions. Held by TCRdb, this immuneACCESS table contains in-frame sequences only and omits some clones. Under half of the omission traces to an unresolved V gene where checked; the cause of the rest is unknown. The table for this sample lists roughly 64,000 clones; around four fifths of them were counted only once. Approximately 2% of the sample lies in the top ten. CDR1 MGHRA and CDR2 YSYEKL are derived from the germline V gene. The CDR3 measures 17 amino acids from cysteine to phenylalanine. Only the CDR3 portion is preserved as DNA: 51 bases, with reading frame beginning at the first base. V is reduced by 4 bases and J by 1 base, leaving a spacing of 20 bases between them. Points on this clone: Its antigen target is currently unknown. No base quality information exists; no much larger clone differs at one position.

Patients with a history of autoimmune disease or receiving systemic immunosuppression were excluded from the trial. Peripheral blood for TCR sequencing was collected from all dose cohorts at baseline, on cycle 4 day 1, and on cycle 7 day 1. The samples were taken from a phase I, first-in-human, multicenter, open-label dose-escalation trial of ivuxolimab. Adults with locally advanced or metastatic head and neck squamous cell, hepatocellular, melanoma or renal cell carcinoma were enrolled in the trial. Before TCR sequencing, CD4+ and CD8+ T cells were separately sorted from peripheral blood. Recombination linked TRBV4-1 to TRBJ2-7, and TRBD2 may be the D gene, going by 5 matching bases. The sequence was collected from an adult with an advanced solid tumor such as melanoma, head and neck, liver or kidney cancer. The source was CD4+ or CD8+ T cells sorted from blood, collected in a trial of the OX40 agonist ivuxolimab. The CDR3 is CASSRAISGPESYEQYF. The bases are TGCGCCAGCAGCCGAGCAATAAGCGGCCCCGAATCCTACGAGCAGTACTTC.